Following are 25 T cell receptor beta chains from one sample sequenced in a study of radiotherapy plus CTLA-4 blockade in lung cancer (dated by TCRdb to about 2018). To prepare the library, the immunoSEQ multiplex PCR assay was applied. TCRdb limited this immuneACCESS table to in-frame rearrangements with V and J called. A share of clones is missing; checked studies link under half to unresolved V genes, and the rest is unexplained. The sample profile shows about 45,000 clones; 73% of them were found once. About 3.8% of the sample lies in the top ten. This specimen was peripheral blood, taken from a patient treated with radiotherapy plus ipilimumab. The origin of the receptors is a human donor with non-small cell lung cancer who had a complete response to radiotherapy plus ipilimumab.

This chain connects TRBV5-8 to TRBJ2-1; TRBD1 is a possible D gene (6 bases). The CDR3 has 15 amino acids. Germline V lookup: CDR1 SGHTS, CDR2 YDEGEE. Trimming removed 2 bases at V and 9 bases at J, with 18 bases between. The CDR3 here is CASSLQGRGLGEQFF. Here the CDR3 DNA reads TGTGCCAGCAGCTTACAGGGTCGGGGTCTGGGTGAGCAGTTCTTC.

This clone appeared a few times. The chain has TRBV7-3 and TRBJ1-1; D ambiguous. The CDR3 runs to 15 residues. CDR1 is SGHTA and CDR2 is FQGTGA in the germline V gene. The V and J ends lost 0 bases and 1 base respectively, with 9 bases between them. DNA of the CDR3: TGTGCCAGCAGCTTAACTGGGCGGGAGAACACTGAAGCTTTCTTT. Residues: CASSLTGRENTEAFF.

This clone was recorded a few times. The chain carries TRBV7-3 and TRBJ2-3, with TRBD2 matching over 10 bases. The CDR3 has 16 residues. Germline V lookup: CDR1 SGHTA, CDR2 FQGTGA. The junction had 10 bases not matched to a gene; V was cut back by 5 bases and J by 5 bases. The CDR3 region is CASSPSSSGSGDTQYF. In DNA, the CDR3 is TGTGCCAGCAGCCCATCTTCTAGCGGGAGCGGAGATACGCAGTATTTT.

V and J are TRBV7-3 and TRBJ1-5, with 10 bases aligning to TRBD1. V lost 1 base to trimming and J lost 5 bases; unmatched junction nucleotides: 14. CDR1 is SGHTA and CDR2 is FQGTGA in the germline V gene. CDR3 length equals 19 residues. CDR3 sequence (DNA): TGTGCCAGCAGCTTAAAGGGGATACCGACAGGGGGCTTCCATCAGCCCCAGCATTTT. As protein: CASSLKGIPTGGFHQPQHF. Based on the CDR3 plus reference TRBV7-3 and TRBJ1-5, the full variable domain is GAGVSQTPSNKVTEKGKYVELRCDPISGHTALYWYRQSLGQGPEFLIYFQGTGAADDSGLPNDRFFAVRPEGSVSTLKIQRTERGDSAVYLCASSLKGIPTGGFHQPQHFGDGTRLSIL.

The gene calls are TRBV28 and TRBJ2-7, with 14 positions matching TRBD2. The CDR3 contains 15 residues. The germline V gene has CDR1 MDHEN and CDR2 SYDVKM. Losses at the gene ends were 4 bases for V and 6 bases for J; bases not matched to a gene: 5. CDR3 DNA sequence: TGTGCCAGCAGTTCAGGGACTAGCGGGAGCCCCGAGCAGTACTTC. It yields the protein CASSSGTSGSPEQYF. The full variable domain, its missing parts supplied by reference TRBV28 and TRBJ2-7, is DVKVTQSSRYLVKRTGEKVFLECVQDMDHENMFWYRQDPGLGLRLIYFSYDVKMKEKGDIPEGYSVSREKKERFSLILESASTNQTSMYLCASSSGTSGSPEQYFGPGTRLTVT.

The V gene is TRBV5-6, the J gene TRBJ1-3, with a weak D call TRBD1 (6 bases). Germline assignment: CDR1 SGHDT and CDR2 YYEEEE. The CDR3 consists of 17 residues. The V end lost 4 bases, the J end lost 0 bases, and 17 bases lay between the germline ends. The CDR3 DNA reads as TGTGCCAGCAGCCGGTATGCAGGGGCCTACTCTGGAAACACCATATATTTT. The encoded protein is CASSRYAGAYSGNTIYF.

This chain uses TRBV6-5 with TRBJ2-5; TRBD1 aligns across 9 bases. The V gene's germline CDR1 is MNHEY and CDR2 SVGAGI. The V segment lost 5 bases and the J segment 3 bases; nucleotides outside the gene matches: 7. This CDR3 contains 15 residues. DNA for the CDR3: TGTGCCAGCAGTCAGGGACAGGGCGGGGAAGAGACCCAGTACTTC. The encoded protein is CASSQGQGGEETQYF.

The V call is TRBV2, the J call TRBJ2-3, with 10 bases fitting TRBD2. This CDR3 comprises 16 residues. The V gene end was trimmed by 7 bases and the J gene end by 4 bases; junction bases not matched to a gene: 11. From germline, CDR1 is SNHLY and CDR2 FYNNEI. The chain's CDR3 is CASKGPGLARADTQYF. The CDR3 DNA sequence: TGTGCCAGCAAAGGCCCGGGACTAGCGAGGGCAGATACGCAGTATTTT. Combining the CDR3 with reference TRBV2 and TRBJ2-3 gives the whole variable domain EPEVTQTPSHQVTQMGQEVILRCVPISNHLYFYWYRQILGQKVEFLVSFYNNEISEKSEIFDDQFSVERPDGSNFTLKIRSTKLEDSAMYFCASKGPGLARADTQYFGPGTRLTVL.

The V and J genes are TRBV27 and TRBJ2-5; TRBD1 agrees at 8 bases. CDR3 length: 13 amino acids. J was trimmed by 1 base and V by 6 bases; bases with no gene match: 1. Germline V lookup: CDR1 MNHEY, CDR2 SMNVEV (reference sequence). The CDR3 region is CASSGQGQETQYF. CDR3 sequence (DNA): TGTGCCAGCAGCGGACAGGGCCAAGAGACCCAGTACTTC.

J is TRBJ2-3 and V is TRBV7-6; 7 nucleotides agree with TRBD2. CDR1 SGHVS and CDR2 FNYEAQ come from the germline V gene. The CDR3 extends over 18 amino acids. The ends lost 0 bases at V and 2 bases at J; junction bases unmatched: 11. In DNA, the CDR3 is TGTGCCAGCAGCTTAGCCTCCGTAGTGGGAGGGCCCACAGATACGCAGTATTTT. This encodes CASSLASVVGGPTDTQYF.

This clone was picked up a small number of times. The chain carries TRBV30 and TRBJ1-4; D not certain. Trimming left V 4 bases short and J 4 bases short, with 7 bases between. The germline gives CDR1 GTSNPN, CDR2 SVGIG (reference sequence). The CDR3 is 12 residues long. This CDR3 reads CAWNPGNEKLFF. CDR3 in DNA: TGTGCCTGGAATCCGGGTAATGAAAAACTGTTTTTT.

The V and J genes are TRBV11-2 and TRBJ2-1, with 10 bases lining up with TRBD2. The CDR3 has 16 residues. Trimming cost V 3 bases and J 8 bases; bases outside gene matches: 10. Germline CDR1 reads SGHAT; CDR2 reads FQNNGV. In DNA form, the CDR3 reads TGTGCCAGCAGCTTCCCTATAGCGGGAGGTAGATATGAGCAGTTCTTC. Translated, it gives CASSFPIAGGRYEQFF.

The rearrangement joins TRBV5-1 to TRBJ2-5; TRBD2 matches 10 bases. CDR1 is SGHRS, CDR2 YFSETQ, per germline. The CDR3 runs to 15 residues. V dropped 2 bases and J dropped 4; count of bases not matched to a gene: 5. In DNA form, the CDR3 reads TGCGCCAGCAGCTTTAGCGGGGGGACGGGAGAGACCCAGTACTTC. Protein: CASSFSGGTGETQYF. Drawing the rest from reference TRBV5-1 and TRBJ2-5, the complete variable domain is KAGVTQTPRYLIKTRGQQVTLSCSPISGHRSVSWYQQTPGQGLQFLFEYFSETQRNKGNFPGRFSGRQFSNSRSEMNVSTLELGDSALYLCASSFSGGTGETQYFGPGTRLLVL.

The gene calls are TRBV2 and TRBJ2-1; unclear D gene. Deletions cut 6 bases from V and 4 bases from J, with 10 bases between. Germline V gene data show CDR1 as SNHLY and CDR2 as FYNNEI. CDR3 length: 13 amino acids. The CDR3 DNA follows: TGTGCCAGCAGCACCACAGATTACAATGAGCAGTTCTTC. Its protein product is CASSTTDYNEQFF.

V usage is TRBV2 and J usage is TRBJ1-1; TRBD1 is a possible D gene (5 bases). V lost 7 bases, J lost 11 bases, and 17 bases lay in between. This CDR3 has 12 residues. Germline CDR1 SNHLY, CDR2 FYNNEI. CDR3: CASMGREVRAFF. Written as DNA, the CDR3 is TGTGCCAGCATGGGCAGGGAGGTTCGGGCTTTCTTT.

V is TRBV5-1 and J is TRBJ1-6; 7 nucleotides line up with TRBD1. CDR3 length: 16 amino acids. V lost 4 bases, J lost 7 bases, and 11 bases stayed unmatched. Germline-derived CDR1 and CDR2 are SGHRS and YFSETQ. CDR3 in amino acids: CASSGRRQGGNSPLHF. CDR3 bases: TGCGCCAGCAGCGGGCGACGACAGGGCGGCAATTCACCCCTCCACTTT.

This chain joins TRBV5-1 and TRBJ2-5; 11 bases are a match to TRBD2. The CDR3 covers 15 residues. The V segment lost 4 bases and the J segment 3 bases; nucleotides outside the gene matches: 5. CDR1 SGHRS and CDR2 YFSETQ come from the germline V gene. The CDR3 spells CASSARGLAEETQYF. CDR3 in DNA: TGCGCCAGCAGCGCCAGGGGACTAGCGGAAGAGACCCAGTACTTC.

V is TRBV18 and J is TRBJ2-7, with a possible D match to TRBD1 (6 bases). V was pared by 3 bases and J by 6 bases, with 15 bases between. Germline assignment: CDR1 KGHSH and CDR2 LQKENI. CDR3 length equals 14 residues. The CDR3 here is CASSPVGAQGEQYF. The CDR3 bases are TGTGCCAGCTCACCCGTGGGGGCGCAGGGCGAGCAGTACTTC.

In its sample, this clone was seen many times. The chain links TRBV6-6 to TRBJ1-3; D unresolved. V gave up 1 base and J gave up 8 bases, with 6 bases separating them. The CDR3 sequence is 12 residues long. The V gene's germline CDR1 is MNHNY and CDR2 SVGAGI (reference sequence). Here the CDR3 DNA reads TGTGCCAGCAGTTACTATGCGGACACCATATATTTT. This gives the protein CASSYYADTIYF.

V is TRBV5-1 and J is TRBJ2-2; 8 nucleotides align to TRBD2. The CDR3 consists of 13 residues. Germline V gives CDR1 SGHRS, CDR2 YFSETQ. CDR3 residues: CATKRENIGELFF. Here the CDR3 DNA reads TGCGCGACCAAGCGGGAGAATATCGGGGAGCTGTTTTTT.

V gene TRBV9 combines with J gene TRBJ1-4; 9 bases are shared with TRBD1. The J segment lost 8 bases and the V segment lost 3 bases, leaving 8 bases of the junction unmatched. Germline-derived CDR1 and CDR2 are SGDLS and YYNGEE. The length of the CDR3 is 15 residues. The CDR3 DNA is TGTGCCAGCAGCGCGGGACAGGGAAGCACGGAAAAACTGTTTTTT. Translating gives CASSAGQGSTEKLFF.

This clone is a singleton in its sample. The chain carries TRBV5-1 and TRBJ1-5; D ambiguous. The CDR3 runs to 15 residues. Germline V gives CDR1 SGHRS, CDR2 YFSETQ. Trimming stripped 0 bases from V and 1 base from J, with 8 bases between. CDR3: CASSLASGSNQPQHF. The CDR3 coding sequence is TGCGCCAGCAGCTTGGCCTCCGGGAGCAATCAGCCCCAGCATTTT.

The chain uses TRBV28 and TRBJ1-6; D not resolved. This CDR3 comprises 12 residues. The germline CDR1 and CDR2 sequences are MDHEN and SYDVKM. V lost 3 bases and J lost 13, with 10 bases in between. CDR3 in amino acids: CASSLKAYPLHF. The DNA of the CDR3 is TGTGCCAGCAGTTTGAAAGCGTATCCCCTCCACTTT.

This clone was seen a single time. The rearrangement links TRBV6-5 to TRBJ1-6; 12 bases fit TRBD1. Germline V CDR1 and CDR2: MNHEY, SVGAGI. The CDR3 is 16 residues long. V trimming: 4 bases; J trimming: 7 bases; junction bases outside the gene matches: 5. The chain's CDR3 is CASSSGTGGENSPLHF. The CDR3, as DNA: TGTGCCAGCAGTTCCGGGACAGGGGGCGAAAATTCACCCCTCCACTTT.

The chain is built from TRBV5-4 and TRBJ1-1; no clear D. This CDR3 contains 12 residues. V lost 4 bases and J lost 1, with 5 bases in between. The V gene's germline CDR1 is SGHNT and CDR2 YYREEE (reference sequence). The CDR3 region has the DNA TGTGCCAGCAGCGAACAGAACACTGAAGCTTTCTTT. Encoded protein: CASSEQNTEAFF.